Presented here are 24 T cell receptor beta chains from one specimen sequenced in a study of T cell responses to AZD1222 COVID-19 vaccine. Method: immunoSEQ multiplex PCR; TCRdb's copy keeps in-frame clones and lacks some. This table holds over 85,000 clones, over 85% found once. Sequences were derived from peripheral blood, sampled 28 days after the second AZD1222 dose. These TCRs come from an adult who received the AZD1222 COVID-19 vaccine.

The rearrangement joins TRBV7-9 to TRBJ1-5; possible D gene TRBD1, 5 bases. CDR1 SEHNR and CDR2 FQNEAQ come from the germline V gene (reference sequence). This CDR3 is 15 amino acids long. The V gene lost 5 bases and the J gene lost 2 bases, with 13 bases spanning the gap. For the CDR3, the DNA is TGTGCCAGCAGCGCAACGGGGGGTGGCAATCAGCCCCAGCATTTT. It translates to CASSATGGGNQPQHF. The variable domain in full, completed from reference TRBV7-9 and TRBJ1-5, reads DTGVSQNPRHKITKRGQNVTFRCDPISEHNRLYWYRQTLGQGPEFLTYFQNEAQLEKSRLLSDRFSAERPKGSFSTLEIQRTEQGDSAMYLCASSATGGGNQPQHFGDGTRLSIL.

V gene TRBV6-1 combines with J gene TRBJ2-7; 10 nucleotides line up with TRBD1. CDR1 and CDR2 (germline): MNHNS, SASEGT. The CDR3 is made up of 13 amino acids. The J segment lost 4 bases and the V segment lost 7 bases, leaving 4 bases of the junction unmatched. DNA of the CDR3: TGTGCCAGCAACCGGGACAGGGGATACGAGCAGTACTTC. It encodes CASNRDRGYEQYF.

The chain couples TRBV12-1 to TRBJ1-2. TRBV12-1 constitutes a pseudogene. This CDR3 region has 18 residues. The CDR3 bases are TGTGCCAGCAGCCCGAAAGGGCAGGGTGGGGGTTTGGGCTATGGCTACACCTTC. Translating gives CASSPKGQGGGLGYGYTF.

The chain combines TRBV5-1 with TRBJ1-3; maybe TRBD1 (6 bases). This CDR3 is 15 amino acids long. V was cut by 4 bases and J by 0 bases, with 11 bases left in between. Germline V lookup: CDR1 SGHRS, CDR2 YFSETQ. In nucleotides, the CDR3 is TGCGCCAGCAGCCTCACAGGGAGCTCTGGAAACACCATATATTTT. It is translated as CASSLTGSSGNTIYF.

The chain links TRBV2 to TRBJ1-2; 9 bases match TRBD1. V was clipped by 6 bases and J by 8 bases; unmatched bases: 10. Per germline, CDR1 SNHLY and CDR2 FYNNEI. This CDR3 is built from 14 residues. CDR3 coding DNA: TGTGCCAGCAGGACCGGGACAGGGAGGAGCGGCTACACCTTC. Encoded protein: CASRTGTGRSGYTF.

The chain joins TRBV5-4 to TRBJ1-4; D possibly corresponds to TRBD1 (5 bases). V lost 0 bases and J lost 5, with 14 bases in between. The CDR3 is 16 amino acids. CDR1 is SGHNT and CDR2 is YYREEE in the germline V gene (reference sequence). The CDR3 DNA sequence: TGTGCCAGCAGCTTGGAACGGCCAGGGAGGAATGAAAAACTGTTTTTT. Its protein is CASSLERPGRNEKLFF.

The genes are TRBV7-8 and TRBJ1-5; no definite D call. V was clipped by 5 bases and J by 3 bases, with 26 bases between them. There are 19 residues in the CDR3. The V gene's germline CDR1 is SGHVS and CDR2 FQNEAQ. DNA of the CDR3: TGTGCCAGCAGCAAATTCTTCGTGGGGTTGCAGATTCCCAATCAGCCCCAGCATTTT. Its translation is CASSKFFVGLQIPNQPQHF.

The genes are TRBV19 and TRBJ2-7, with a tentative D call TRBD2 (6 bases). Germline V gene data show CDR1 as LNHDA and CDR2 as SQIVND (reference sequence). This CDR3 is 14 amino acids long. The V and J ends lost 5 bases and 2 bases respectively, with 13 bases between them. Here the CDR3 DNA reads TGTGCCAGTAGTGGGGACGGGGGTACCTACGAGCAGTACTTC. Translated: CASSGDGGTYEQYF.

This clone occurred a few times. V usage is TRBV6-5 and J usage is TRBJ1-5; a weak D match, TRBD1 (5 bases). Germline values: CDR1 MNHEY, CDR2 SVGAGI. This CDR3 has 13 amino acids. The ends were cut back, 3 bases at V and 5 bases at J, with 8 bases in the middle. The CDR3 is CASSYGGYQPQHF. The CDR3 DNA reads as TGTGCCAGCAGTTATGGGGGATATCAGCCCCAGCATTTT.

This chain links TRBV4-3 with TRBJ1-6; D remains unclear. Germline V gene data show CDR1 as LGHNA and CDR2 as YSLEER. This CDR3 region has 18 residues. Trimming left V 0 bases short and J 4 bases short, with 16 bases between. Written as DNA, the CDR3 is TGCGCCAGCAGCCAAGATTTGGCGGACTTGGAGTATAATTCACCCCTCCACTTT. This codes for CASSQDLADLEYNSPLHF.

The rearrangement uses TRBV15 and TRBJ1-3, with D perhaps TRBD1 (5 bases). The V end was cut by 4 bases, the J end by 0 bases, with 19 bases between. The length of the CDR3 is 18 residues. Germline CDR1 reads LNHNV; CDR2 reads YYDKDF (reference sequence). The CDR3 sequence is CATSTSGGQLSSGNTIYF. In DNA form, the CDR3 reads TGTGCCACCAGCACTTCGGGGGGTCAGCTAAGCTCTGGAAACACCATATATTTT.

CDR3 DNA sequence: TGTGCCAGCAGTGCAGAGAACACCGGGGAGCTGTTTTTT. This translates into CASSAENTGELFF. The genes are TRBV7-2 and TRBJ2-2, with no clear D. Germline CDR1 is SGHTA and CDR2 is FQGNSA. V lost 6 bases and J 1 base, leaving 6 bases between the germline ends. The CDR3 has 13 amino acids. The full variable domain, with the rest looked up from reference TRBV7-2 and TRBJ2-2, is GAGVSQSPSNKVTEKGKDVELRCDPISGHTALYWYRQSLGQGLEFLIYFQGNSAPDKSGLPSDRFSAERTGGSVSTLTIQRTQQEDSAVYLCASSAENTGELFFGEGSRLTVL.

J is TRBJ2-1 and V is TRBV7-2; D is ambiguous. Germline values: CDR1 SGHTA, CDR2 FQGNSA. The CDR3 sequence is 16 residues long. V lost 4 bases and J lost 0, with 13 bases in between. In DNA, the CDR3 is TGTGCCAGCAGCTACGAGAGAGTTAGCTCCTACAATGAGCAGTTCTTC. Its translation is CASSYERVSSYNEQFF. The full variable domain, rest sourced from reference TRBV7-2 and TRBJ2-1, is GAGVSQSPSNKVTEKGKDVELRCDPISGHTALYWYRQSLGQGLEFLIYFQGNSAPDKSGLPSDRFSAERTGGSVSTLTIQRTQQEDSAVYLCASSYERVSSYNEQFFGPGTRLTVL.

The V call is TRBV12-3 or TRBV12-4, the J call TRBJ1-4; D possibly corresponds to TRBD1 (5 bases). Trimming removed 7 bases at V and 8 bases at J, with 11 bases between. There are 12 residues in the CDR3. CDR3 sequence: CASKGVREKLFF. Written as DNA, the CDR3 is TGTGCCAGCAAAGGGGTTCGCGAAAAACTGTTTTTT.

A word on this clone: A read error may produce the germline difference seen at one junction end. Other DNA sequences from this sample encode an identical CDR3 as well. This rearrangement joins TRBV7-7 to TRBJ2-1, with TRBD1 matching over 8 bases. Germline values: CDR1 SSHAT, CDR2 FNYEAQ (reference sequence). The CDR3 is made up of 11 amino acids. The CDR3 DNA reads TGCGCTAGCAGCCCCGGACAGGGCCTGTTCTTC. Protein sequence: CASSPGQGLFF.

V gene TRBV11-2 combines with J gene TRBJ1-1; no clear D gene. Trimming left V 1 base short and J 5 bases short, with 8 bases between. Germline CDR1 and CDR2: SGHAT and FQNNGV. CDR3 length equals 13 residues. CDR3 nucleotide sequence: TGTGCCAGCAGCTTAGGAGGAGAGACTGAAGCTTTCTTT. Its protein is CASSLGGETEAFF. The whole variable domain, remainder taken from reference TRBV11-2 and TRBJ1-1, is EAGVAQSPRYKIIEKRQSVAFWCNPISGHATLYWYQQILGQGPKLLIQFQNNGVVDDSQLPKDRFSAERLKGVDSTLKIQPAKLEDSAVYLCASSLGGETEAFFGQGTRLTVV.

V gene TRBV6-1 combines with J gene TRBJ1-3; D is possibly TRBD1 (6 bases). CDR1 and CDR2 (germline): MNHNS, SASEGT. V gave up 2 bases and J gave up 0 bases, with 20 bases separating them. This CDR3 contains 19 residues. CDR3 DNA sequence: TGTGCCAGCAGTGAACAGGGGATAGCCGTACGATTCTCTGGAAACACCATATATTTT. This encodes CASSEQGIAVRFSGNTIYF.

The chain couples TRBV21-1 to TRBJ2-7; the table's D call TRBD1 went unverified against the DNA. TRBV21-1 is described as a pseudogene. The length of the CDR3 is 15 residues. CDR3 DNA: TGTGCCAGCAGCAAAGGAGGCGAGGGGGCCTACGAGCAGTACGTC. Its translation: CASSKGGEGAYEQYV.

The chain combines TRBV6-5 with TRBJ2-5, with a possible D match to TRBD1 (5 bases). Germline CDR1 reads MNHEY; CDR2 reads SVGAGI. The CDR3 sequence is 14 residues long. V shed 1 base and J shed 2 bases, with 8 bases lying between them. Written as DNA, the CDR3 is TGTGCCAGCAGTTACTGGCAGGGTCAAGAGACCCAGTACTTC. This translates into CASSYWQGQETQYF.

The CDR3 DNA reads as TGTGCCAGCAGTCGAGGGGGACAGGGGGCTGAAAAACTGTTTTTT. This gives the protein CASSRGGQGAEKLFF. V usage is TRBV9 and J usage is TRBJ1-4; 12 bases are a match to TRBD1. The CDR3 covers 15 residues. Germline V gene data show CDR1 as SGDLS and CDR2 as YYNGEE. The V segment lost 5 bases and the J segment 7 bases; nucleotides outside the gene matches: 6. Variable domain in full (rest from reference TRBV9 and TRBJ1-4): DSGVTQTPKHLITATGQRVTLRCSPRSGDLSVYWYQQSLDQGLQFLIQYYNGEERAKGNILERFSAQQFPDLHSELNLSSLELGDSALYFCASSRGGQGAEKLFFGSGTQLSVL.

The chain combines TRBV6-5 with TRBJ2-2; D is undetermined. Trimming took off 10 bases at V and 1 base at J, with 10 bases between the two ends. This CDR3 contains 13 residues. Germline CDR1 reads MNHEY; CDR2 reads SVGAGI. The CDR3 bases are TGTGCCACCCTCTGGGGGAACACCGGGGAGCTGTTTTTT. Amino acids: CATLWGNTGELFF.

This clone was counted a single time. This chain connects TRBV19 to TRBJ2-5, with D tentatively TRBD1 (5 bases). Looked up from germline, CDR1 is LNHDA and CDR2 is SQIVND (reference sequence). The CDR3 consists of 16 residues. The V end lost 1 base, the J end lost 3 bases, and 15 bases lay between the germline ends. CDR3 nucleotide sequence: TGTGCCAGTAGTATAGTCGGATGGGGCAGAGAAGAGACCCAGTACTTC. Its translation: CASSIVGWGREETQYF. Variable domain in full (rest from reference TRBV19 and TRBJ2-5): DGGITQSPKYLFRKEGQNVTLSCEQNLNHDAMYWYRQDPGQGLRLIYYSQIVNDFQKGDIAEGYSVSREKKESFPLTVTSAQKNPTAFYLCASSIVGWGREETQYFGPGTRLLVL.

The rearrangement links TRBV11-2 to TRBJ1-1, with D maybe TRBD1 (5 bases). CDR1 and CDR2 from the germline V gene are SGHAT and FQNNGV. Trimming shortened V by 0 bases and J by 6 bases, and 11 bases separated the two germline ends. The CDR3 is 14 amino acids. Here the CDR3 DNA reads TGTGCCAGCAGCTTAGACAGGGTTGTGCCTGAAGCTTTCTTT. The encoded protein is CASSLDRVVPEAFF.

The chain links TRBV12-5 to TRBJ2-7; D might be TRBD1 (7 bases). The CDR3 length is 13 residues. Germline loops: CDR1 LGHNT, CDR2 FRNRAP. V lost 5 bases and J 2 bases, leaving 10 bases between the germline ends. CDR3 bases: TGTGCTAGTGGTCAGGGGGGCCCCTACGAGCAGTACGTC. It yields the protein CASGQGGPYEQYV.